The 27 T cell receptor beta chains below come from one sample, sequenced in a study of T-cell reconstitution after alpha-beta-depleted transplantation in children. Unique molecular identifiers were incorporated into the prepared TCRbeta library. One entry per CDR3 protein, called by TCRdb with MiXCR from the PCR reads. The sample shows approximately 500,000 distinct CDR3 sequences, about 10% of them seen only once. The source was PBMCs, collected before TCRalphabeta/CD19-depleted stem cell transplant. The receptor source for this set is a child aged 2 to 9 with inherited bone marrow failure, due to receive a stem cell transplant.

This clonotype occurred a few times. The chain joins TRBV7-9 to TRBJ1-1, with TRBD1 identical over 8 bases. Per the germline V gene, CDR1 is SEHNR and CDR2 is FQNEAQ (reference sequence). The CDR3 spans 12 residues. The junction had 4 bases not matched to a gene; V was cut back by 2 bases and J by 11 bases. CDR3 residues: CASSLKDRDAFF. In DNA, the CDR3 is TGTGCCAGCAGCTTAAAGGACAGGGATGCTTTCTTT.

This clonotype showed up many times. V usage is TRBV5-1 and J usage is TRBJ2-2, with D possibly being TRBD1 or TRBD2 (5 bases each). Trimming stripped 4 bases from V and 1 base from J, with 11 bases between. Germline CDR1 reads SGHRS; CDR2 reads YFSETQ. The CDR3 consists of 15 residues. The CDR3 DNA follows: TGCGCCAGCAGCGCCGGGACCATGAACACCGGGGAGCTGTTTTTT. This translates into CASSAGTMNTGELFF.

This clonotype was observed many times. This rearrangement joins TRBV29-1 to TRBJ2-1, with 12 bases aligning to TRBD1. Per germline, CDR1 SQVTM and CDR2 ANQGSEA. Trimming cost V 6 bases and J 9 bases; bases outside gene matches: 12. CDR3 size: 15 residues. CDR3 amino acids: CSVDIPGQGASEQFF. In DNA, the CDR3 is TGCAGCGTGGATATCCCGGGACAGGGGGCCAGTGAGCAGTTCTTC.

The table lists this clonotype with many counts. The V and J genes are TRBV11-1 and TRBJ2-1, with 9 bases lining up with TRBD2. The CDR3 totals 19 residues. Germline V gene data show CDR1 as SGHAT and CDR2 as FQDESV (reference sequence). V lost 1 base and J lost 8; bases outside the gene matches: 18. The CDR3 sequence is CASSLVGEGPSGIGDEQFF. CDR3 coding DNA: TGTGCCAGCAGCTTAGTCGGCGAGGGTCCTAGCGGGATAGGGGATGAGCAGTTCTTC.

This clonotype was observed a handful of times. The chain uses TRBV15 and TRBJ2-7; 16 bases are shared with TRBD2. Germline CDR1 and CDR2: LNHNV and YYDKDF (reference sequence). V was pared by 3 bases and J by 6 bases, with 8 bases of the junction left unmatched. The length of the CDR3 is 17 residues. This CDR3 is CATSSRGLAGGPGEQYF. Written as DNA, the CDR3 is TGTGCCACCAGCAGCCGGGGACTAGCGGGAGGGCCTGGCGAGCAGTACTTC.

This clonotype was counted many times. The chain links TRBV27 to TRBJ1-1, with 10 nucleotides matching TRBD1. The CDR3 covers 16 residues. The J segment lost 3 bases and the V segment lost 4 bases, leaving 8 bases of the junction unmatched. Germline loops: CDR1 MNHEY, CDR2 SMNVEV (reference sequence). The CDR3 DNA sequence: TGTGCCAGCAGTTCCCCCCGCGGGACAGGGGACACTGAAGCTTTCTTT. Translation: CASSSPRGTGDTEAFF.

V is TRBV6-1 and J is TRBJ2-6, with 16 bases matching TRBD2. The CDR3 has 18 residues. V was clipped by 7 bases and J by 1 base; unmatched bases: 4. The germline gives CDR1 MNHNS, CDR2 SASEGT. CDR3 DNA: TGTGCCAGCATCGGGGGACTAGCGGGAGGGTCTGGGGCCAACGTCCTGACTTTC. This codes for CASIGGLAGGSGANVLTF.

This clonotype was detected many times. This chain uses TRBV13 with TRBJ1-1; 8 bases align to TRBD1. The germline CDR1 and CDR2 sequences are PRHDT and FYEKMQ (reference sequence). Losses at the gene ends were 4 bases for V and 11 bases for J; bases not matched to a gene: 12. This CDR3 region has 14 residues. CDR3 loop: CASSSRGQGTGAFF. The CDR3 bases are TGTGCCAGCAGCTCCAGAGGACAGGGTACGGGCGCTTTCTTT.

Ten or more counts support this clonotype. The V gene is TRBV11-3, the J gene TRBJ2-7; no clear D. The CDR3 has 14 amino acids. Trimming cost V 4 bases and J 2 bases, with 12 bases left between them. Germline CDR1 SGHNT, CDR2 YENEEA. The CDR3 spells CASSSERYPYEQYF. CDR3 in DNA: TGTGCCAGCAGCTCTGAGCGTTACCCCTACGAGCAGTACTTC. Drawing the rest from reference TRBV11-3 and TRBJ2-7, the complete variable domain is EAGVVQSPRYKIIEKKQPVAFWCNPISGHNTLYWYLQNLGQGPELLIRYENEEAVDDSQLPKDRFSAERLKGVDSTLKIQPAELGDSAVYLCASSSERYPYEQYFGPGTRLTVT.

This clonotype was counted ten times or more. This CDR3 is CASSLVGGEHEQYF. The CDR3 DNA sequence: TGTGCCAGCAGCTTAGTGGGTGGGGAACACGAGCAGTACTTC. The rearrangement uses TRBV11-2 and TRBJ2-7; D uncertain. Germline V gives CDR1 SGHAT, CDR2 FQNNGV. The V gene lost 1 base and the J gene lost 5 bases, with 12 bases spanning the gap. The CDR3 covers 14 residues.

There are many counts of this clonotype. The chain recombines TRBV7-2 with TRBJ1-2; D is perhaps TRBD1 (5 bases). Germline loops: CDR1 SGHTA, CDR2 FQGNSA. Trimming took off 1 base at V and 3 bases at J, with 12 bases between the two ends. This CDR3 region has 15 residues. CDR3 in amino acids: CASSLESGAHYGYTF. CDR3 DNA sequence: TGTGCCAGCAGCTTAGAGTCCGGGGCACACTATGGCTACACCTTC.

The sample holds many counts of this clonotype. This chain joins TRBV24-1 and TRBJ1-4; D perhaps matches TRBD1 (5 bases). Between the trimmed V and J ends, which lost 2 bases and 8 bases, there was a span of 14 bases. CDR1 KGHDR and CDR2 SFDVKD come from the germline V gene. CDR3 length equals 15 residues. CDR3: CATSDSRGRQEKLFF. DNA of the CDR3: TGTGCCACCAGTGATTCTAGGGGACGGCAGGAAAAACTGTTTTTT.

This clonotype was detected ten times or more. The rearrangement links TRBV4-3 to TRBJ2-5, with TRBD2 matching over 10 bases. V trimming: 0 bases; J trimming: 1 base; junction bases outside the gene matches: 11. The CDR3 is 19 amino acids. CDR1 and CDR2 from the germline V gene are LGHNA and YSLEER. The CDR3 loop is CASSQDARQREGVQETQYF. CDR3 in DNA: TGCGCCAGCAGCCAAGATGCCCGACAGCGGGAGGGCGTCCAAGAGACCCAGTACTTC.

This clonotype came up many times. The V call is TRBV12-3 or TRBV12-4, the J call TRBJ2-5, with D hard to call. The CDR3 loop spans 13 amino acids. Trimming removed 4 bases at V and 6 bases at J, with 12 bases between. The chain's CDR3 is CASSSSGVKTQYF. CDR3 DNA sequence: TGTGCCAGCAGTTCCTCTGGAGTTAAGACCCAGTACTTC.

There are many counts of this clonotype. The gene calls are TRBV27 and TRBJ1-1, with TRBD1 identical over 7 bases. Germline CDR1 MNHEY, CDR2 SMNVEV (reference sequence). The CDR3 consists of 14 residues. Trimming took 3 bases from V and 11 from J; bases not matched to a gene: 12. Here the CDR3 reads CASSFSAGGNKAFF. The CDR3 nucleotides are TGTGCCAGCAGTTTCTCCGCAGGGGGTAACAAGGCTTTCTTT.

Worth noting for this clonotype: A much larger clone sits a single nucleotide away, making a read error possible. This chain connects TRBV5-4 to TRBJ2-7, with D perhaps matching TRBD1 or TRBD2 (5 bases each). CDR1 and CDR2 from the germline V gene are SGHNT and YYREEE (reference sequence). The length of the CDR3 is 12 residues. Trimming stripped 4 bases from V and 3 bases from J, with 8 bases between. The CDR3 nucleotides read TGTGCCAGCAGCAAGAGGGGCTACGAGCAGTACTTC. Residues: CASSKRGYEQYF.

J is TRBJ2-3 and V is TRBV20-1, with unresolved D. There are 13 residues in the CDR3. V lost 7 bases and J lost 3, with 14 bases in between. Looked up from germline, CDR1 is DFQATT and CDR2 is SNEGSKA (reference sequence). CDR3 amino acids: CSGEKHRTDTQYF. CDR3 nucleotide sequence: TGCAGTGGGGAAAAACACCGAACAGATACGCAGTATTTT.

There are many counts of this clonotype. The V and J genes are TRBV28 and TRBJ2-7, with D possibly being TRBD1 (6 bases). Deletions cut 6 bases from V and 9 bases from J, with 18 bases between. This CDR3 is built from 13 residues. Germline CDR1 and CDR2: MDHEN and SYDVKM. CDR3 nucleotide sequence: TGTGCCAGCAGGAAACAGGGTTGGCACGGGCAGTACTTC. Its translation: CASRKQGWHGQYF.

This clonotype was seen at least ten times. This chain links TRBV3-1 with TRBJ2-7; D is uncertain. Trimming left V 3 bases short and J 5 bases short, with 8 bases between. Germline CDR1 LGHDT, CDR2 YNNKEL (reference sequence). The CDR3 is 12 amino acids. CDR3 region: CASSQLSNEQYF. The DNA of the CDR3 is TGTGCCAGCAGCCAGCTTTCCAACGAGCAGTACTTC.

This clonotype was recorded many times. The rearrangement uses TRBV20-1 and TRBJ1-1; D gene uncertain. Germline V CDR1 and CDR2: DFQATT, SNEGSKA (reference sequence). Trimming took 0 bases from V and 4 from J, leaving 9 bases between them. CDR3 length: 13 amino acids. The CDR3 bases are TGCAGTGCTAGAGATTACCGGGGCACTGAAGCTTTCTTT. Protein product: CSARDYRGTEAFF.

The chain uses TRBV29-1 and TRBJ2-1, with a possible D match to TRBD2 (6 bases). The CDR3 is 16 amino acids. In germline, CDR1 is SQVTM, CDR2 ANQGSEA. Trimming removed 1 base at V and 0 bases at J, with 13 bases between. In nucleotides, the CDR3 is TGCAGCGTTGAAGTGGGAGGTAGCAGCTCCTACAATGAGCAGTTCTTC. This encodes CSVEVGGSSSYNEQFF.

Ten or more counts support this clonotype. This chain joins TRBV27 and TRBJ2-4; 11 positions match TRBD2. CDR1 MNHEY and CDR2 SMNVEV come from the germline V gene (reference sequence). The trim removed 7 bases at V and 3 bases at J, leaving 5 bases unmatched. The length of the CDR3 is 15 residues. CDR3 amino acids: CASKIAGGLKNIQYF. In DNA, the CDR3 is TGTGCCAGCAAAATAGCGGGAGGGCTCAAAAACATTCAGTACTTC.

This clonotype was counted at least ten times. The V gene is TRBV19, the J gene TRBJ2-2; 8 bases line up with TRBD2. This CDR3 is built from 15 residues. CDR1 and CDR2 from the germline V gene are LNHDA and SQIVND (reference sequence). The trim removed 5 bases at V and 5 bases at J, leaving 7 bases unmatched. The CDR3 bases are TGTGCCAGTAGTTATGGGACTAGGGCGACCGGGGAGCTGTTTTTT. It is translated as CASSYGTRATGELFF.

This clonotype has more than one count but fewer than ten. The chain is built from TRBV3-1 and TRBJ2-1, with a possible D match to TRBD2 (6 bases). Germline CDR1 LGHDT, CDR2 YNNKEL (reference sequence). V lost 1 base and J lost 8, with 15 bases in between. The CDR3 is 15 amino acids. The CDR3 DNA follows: TGTGCCAGCAGCCAAGCGGGAGAATACCCCCATGAGCAGTTCTTC. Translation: CASSQAGEYPHEQFF.

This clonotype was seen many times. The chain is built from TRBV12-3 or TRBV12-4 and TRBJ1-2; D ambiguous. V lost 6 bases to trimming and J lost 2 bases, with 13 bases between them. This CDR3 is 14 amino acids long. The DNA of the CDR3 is TGTGCCAGCAGCCCTCAAGGAGGGAACTATGGCTACACCTTC. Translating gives CASSPQGGNYGYTF.

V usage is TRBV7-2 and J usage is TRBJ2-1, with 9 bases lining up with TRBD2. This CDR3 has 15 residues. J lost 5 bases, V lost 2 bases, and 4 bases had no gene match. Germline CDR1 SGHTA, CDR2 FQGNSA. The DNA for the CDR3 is TGTGCCAGCAGCTTAATTAGCGGGAGTCACAATGAGCAGTTCTTC. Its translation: CASSLISGSHNEQFF.

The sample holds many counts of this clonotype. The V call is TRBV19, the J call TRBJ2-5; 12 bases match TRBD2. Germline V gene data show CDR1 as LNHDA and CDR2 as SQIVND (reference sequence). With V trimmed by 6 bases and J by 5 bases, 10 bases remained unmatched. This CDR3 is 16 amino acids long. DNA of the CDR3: TGTGCCAGTAGCCCTAGGACTAGCGGGATGGGGGAGACCCAGTACTTC. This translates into CASSPRTSGMGETQYF.